Sequencing of this T cell receptor beta chain was carried out in a study of cytotoxic CD8 clonotypes in ibrutinib-treated CLL. On the study more broadly: Outcomes included approximately 25 partial and 2 complete responses; after median approximately six years, roughly 14 stayed remitted and around 12 progressed. Collecting the response samples happened after a median about twelve months of treatment, with a range of 6 to 36.

Libraries were prepared by immunoSEQ multiplex PCR; TCRdb keeps only in-frame clonotypes and omits some of them. The table lists 200,000 to 250,000 clones, 65% to 80% of them singletons. This CDR3 comprises 11 residues. Germline V CDR1 and CDR2: GTSNPN, SVGIG (reference sequence). With 8 bases clipped from V and 8 bases from J, the junction kept 5 bases outside the gene matches. This chain joins TRBV30 and TRBJ1-4; 7 nucleotides line up with TRBD1. Specimen: PBMCs, collected after 12 months of ibrutinib treatment. This sequence originates from a human donor with chronic lymphocytic leukemia. CDR3 sequence reads: CARQGGEKLFF. The CDR3 bases are TGTGCCCGACAGGGCGGGGAAAAACTGTTTTTT.